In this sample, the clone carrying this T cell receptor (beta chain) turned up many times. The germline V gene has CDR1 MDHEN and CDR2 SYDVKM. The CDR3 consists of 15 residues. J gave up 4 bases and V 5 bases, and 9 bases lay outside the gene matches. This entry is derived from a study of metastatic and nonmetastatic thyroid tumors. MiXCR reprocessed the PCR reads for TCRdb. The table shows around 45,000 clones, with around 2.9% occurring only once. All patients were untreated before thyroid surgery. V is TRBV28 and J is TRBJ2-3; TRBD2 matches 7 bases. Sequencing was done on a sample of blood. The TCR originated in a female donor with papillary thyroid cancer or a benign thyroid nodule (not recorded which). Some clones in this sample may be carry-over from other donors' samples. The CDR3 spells CASSTRGGLADTQYF. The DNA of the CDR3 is TGTGCCAGCAGTACCCGCGGGGGACTCGCAGATACGCAGTATTTT.